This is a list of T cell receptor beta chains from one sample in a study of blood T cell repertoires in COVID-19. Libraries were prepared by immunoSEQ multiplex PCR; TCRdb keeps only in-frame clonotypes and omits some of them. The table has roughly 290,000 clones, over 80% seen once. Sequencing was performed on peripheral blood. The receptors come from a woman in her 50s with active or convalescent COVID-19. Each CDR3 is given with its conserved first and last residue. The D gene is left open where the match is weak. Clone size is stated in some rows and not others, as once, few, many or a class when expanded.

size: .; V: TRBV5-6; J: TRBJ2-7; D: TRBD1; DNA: TGTGCCAGCAGCTTTTTTACAGGGGAGAGAGGATATGGCGAGCAGTACTTC; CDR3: CASSFFTGERGYGEQYF
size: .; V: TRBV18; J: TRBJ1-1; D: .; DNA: TGTGCCAGCTCACGGACAGTAAGAGACACTGAAGCTTTCTTT; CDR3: CASSRTVRDTEAFF
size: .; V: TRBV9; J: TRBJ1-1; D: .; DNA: TGTGCCAGCAGCGCAGGCTCGTCGGACACTGAAGCTTTCTTT; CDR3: CASSAGSSDTEAFF
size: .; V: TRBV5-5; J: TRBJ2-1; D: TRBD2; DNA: TGTGCCAGCAGCCCGGGGGGTTGGACTAGCGGGAGTAATGAGCAGTTCTTC; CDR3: CASSPGGWTSGSNEQFF
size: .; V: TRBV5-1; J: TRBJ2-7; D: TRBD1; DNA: TGCGCCAGCAGCTTTACGCAGGGGGCTAGGAACGAGCAGTACTTC; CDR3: CASSFTQGARNEQYF
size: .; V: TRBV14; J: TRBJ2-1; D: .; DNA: TGTGCCAGCAGCCAGTCAACAGGTTCCTACAATGAGCAGTTCTTC; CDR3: CASSQSTGSYNEQFF
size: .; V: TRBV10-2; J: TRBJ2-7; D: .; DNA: TGCGCCAGCACGCGGACTGCAAGTACCTACGAGCAGTACTTC; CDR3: CASTRTASTYEQYF
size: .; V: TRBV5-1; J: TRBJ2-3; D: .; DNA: TGCGCCAGCAGCCCTCTCCCTCCCCCAGATACGCAGTATTTT; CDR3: CASSPLPPPDTQYF
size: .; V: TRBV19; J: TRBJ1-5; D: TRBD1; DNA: TGTGCCAGTAGTATCGGGGGGGCTCGACAGGGTCAGCCCCAGCATTTT; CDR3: CASSIGGARQGQPQHF
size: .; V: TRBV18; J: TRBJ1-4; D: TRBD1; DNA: TGTGCCAGCTCCCGAGGACAGGGAATCAATGAAAAACTGTTTTTT; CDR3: CASSRGQGINEKLFF
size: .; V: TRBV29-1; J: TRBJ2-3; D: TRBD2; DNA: TGCAGCGCCGGGACTACTTTCTCAGATACGCAGTATTTT; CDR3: CSAGTTFSDTQYF
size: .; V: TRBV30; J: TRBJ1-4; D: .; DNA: TGTGCCTGGAGTGACGGGAAGGCAGGGGTGGGTGAAAAACTGTTTTTT; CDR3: CAWSDGKAGVGEKLFF
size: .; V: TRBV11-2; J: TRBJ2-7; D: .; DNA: TGTGCCAGCAGCGGGCATCAAGTCTACGAGCAGTACTTC; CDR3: CASSGHQVYEQYF
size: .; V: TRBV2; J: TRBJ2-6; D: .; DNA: TGTGCCAGCAGCTCGTCGCGTTCTGGGGCCAACGTCCTGACTTTC; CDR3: CASSSSRSGANVLTF
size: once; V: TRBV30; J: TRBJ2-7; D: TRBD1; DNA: TGTGCCTGGAGTACAGGGGGTTTTGTCTACGAGCAGTACTTC; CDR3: CAWSTGGFVYEQYF
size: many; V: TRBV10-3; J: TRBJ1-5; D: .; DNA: TGTGCCATCAGTGGCAGGGCAGGCAATCAGCCCCAGCATTTT; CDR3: CAISGRAGNQPQHF
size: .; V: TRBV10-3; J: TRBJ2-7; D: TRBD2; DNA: TGTGCCATCAGCGAAGGACCGGGACTAGTGGGGCTCGAGCAGTACTTC; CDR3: CAISEGPGLVGLEQYF
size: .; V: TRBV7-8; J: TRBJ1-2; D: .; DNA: TGTGCCAGCAGCTTAGGGGGGGGCCGAGGCTACACCTTC; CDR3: CASSLGGGRGYTF
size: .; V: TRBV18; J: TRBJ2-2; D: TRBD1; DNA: TGTGCCAGCTCACCAACGACAGGGCCGAACACCGGGGAGCTGTTTTTT; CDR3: CASSPTTGPNTGELFF
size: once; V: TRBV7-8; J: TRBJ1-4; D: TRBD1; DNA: TGTGCCAGCAGCTTAAGGGAACAGGGGAATGAAAAACTGTTTTTT; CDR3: CASSLREQGNEKLFF
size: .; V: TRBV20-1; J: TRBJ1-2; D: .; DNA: TGCAGTGCTAGTCAGAAAAACTATGGCTACACCTTC; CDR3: CSASQKNYGYTF
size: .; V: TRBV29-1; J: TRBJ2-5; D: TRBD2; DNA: TGCAGCGTCGCTGGCATCTCTAGCGGGATGGGAGAGACCCAGTACTTC; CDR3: CSVAGISSGMGETQYF
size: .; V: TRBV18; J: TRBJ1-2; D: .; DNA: TGTGCCAGCTCACCAGGCAGGGATTACTATGGCTACACCTTC; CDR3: CASSPGRDYYGYTF
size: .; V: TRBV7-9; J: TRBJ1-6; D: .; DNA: TGTGCCAGCAGCCCCATGGACCCGAGGGGGACCCTCCACTTT; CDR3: CASSPMDPRGTLHF
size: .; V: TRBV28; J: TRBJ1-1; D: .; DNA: TGTGCCAGCAGCGGGGCAGGGGACACTGAAGCTTTCTTT; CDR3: CASSGAGDTEAFF
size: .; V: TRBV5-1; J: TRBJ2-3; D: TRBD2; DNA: TGCGCCAGCAGCGCTGGACTAGCGGGAGGGCCTAGGGCAGATACGCAGTATTTT; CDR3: CASSAGLAGGPRADTQYF
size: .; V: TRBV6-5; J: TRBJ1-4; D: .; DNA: TGTGCCAGCAGTTACAAGGGAGTGGCTAATGAAAAACTGTTTTTT; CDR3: CASSYKGVANEKLFF
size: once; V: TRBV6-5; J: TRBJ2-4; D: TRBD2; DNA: TGTGCCAGCAGTTCCCAAAGCGGGGGCAAAAACATTCAGTACTTC; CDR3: CASSSQSGGKNIQYF
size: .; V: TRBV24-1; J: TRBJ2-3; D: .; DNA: TGTGCCACCAGTGATGCAGGCACAGATACGCAGTATTTT; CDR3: CATSDAGTDTQYF
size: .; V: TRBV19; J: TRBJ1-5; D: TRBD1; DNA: TGTGCCAGTAGTATAGGAGGGACAGGTAATCAGCCCCAGCATTTT; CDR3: CASSIGGTGNQPQHF
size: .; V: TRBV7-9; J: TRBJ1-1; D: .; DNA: TGTGCCAGCAGCACCGACACCCCGAACACTGAAGCTTTCTTT; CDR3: CASSTDTPNTEAFF
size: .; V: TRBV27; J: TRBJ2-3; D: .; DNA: TGTGCCAGCAGTGTACTAGTGGCAGATACGCAGTATTTT; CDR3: CASSVLVADTQYF
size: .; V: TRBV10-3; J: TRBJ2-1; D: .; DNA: TGTGCCATCAGAGCTAGCGATGAGCAGTTCTTC; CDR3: CAIRASDEQFF
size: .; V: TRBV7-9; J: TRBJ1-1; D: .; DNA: TGTGCCAGCAGCCCACCGACAGGCAGGGGCACTGAAGCTTTCTTT; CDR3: CASSPPTGRGTEAFF
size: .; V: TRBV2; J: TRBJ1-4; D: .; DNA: TGTGCCAGCAGGGAGAGTCCGACTAATGAAAAACTGTTTTTT; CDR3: CASRESPTNEKLFF
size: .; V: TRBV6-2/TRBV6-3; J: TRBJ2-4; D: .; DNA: TGTGCCAGCAGTTTTACTGACTCTTACCGAGACATTCAGTACTTC; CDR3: CASSFTDSYRDIQYF
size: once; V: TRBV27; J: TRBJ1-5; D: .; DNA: TGTGCCAGCAGTTTTGCGGCAGCGCAAAGGCCCCAGCATTTT; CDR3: CASSFAAAQRPQHF
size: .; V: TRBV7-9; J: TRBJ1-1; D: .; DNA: TGTGCCAGCAGCCCTCAGGGGCACACTGAAGCTTTCTTT; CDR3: CASSPQGHTEAFF
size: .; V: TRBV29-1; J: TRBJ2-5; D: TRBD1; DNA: TGCAGCGTTGATAAGACAGGGAAAGGGACCCAGTACTTC; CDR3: CSVDKTGKGTQYF
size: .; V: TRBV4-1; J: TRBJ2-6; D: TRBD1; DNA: TGCGCCAGCAGCCAAGAAATCCGACAGGGGGCTTCTGGGGCCAACGTCCTGACTTTC; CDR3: CASSQEIRQGASGANVLTF
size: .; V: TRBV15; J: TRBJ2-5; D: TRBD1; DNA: TGTGCCGCCACAACAGGGGTGGGAGAGACCCAGTACTTC; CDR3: CAATTGVGETQYF
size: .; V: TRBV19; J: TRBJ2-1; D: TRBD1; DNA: TGTGCCAGTAGTGGCCAGACAGGGGACTCCTACAATGAGCAGTTCTTC; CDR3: CASSGQTGDSYNEQFF
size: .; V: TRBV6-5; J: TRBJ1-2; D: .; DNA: TGTGCCAGCAGTTGGAGGGGCGGCTACACCTTC; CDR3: CASSWRGGYTF
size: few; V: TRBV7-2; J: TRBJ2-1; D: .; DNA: TGTGCCAGCAGCTCTCGGACTGGCAACAATGAGCGGTTCTTC; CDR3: CASSSRTGNNERFF
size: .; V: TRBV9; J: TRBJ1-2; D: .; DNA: TGTGCCAGCAGCGCCTCCGGAAGTGGCAGGAGGTATGGCTACACCTTC; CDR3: CASSASGSGRRYGYTF
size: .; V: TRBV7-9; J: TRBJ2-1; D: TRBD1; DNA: TGTGCCAGCAGCTTCGGACAGGGTACTAGGAATGAGCAGTTCTTC; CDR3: CASSFGQGTRNEQFF
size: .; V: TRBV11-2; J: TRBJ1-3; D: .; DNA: TGTGCCAGCAGCTTCCCCCGGGAATCGGGTGGAAACACCATATATTTT; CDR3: CASSFPRESGGNTIYF
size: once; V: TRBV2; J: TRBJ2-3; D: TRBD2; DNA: TGTGCCAGCAGTGGGCTAGCGGGAGGGTCAGATACGCAGTATTTT; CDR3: CASSGLAGGSDTQYF
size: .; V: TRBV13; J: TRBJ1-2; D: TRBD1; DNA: TGTGCCAGCAGCACGGGACAGGAGGATGGCTACACCTTC; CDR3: CASSTGQEDGYTF
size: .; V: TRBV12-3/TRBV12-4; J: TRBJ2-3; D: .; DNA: TGTGCCAGCAGTTTTAACAATTATACGCAGTATTTT; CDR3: CASSFNNYTQYF
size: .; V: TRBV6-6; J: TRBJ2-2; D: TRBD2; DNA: TGTGCCAGCAGTGGACTAGCGGGAGTATCCGGGGAGCTGTTTTTT; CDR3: CASSGLAGVSGELFF
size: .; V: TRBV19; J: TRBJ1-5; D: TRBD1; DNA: TGTGCCAGTATCAAGACAGGGGGCTTCGGTTTTCAGCCCCAGCATTTT; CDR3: CASIKTGGFGFQPQHF
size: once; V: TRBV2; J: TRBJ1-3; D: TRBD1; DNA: TGTGCCAGCAGTGAAAGTCAGGGGGTTGGAAACACCATATATTTT; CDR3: CASSESQGVGNTIYF
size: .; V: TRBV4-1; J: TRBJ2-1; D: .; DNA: TGCGCCAGCAGCCCGCATAGGGCGGGGGCGGGAACCTACAATGAGCAGTTCTTC; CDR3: CASSPHRAGAGTYNEQFF
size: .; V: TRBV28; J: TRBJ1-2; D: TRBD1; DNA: TGTGCCAGCAGGAACGCCGGGACAGGGGGCGGCTACACCTTC; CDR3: CASRNAGTGGGYTF
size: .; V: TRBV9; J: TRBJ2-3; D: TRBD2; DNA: TGTGCCAGCAGCGCCGGACTAGCGGCAAGCACAGATACGCAGTATTTT; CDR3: CASSAGLAASTDTQYF
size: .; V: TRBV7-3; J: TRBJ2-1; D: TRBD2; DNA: TGTGCCAGCAGCGTCCTTCCCGGGACTAGCGGGAGGGCCAAATATGAGCAGTTCTTC; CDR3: CASSVLPGTSGRAKYEQFF
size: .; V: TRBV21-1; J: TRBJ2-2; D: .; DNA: TGTGCCAGCAGCAAAGCGTCCAGAAGCACCGGGGAGCTGTTTTTT; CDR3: CASSKASRSTGELFF
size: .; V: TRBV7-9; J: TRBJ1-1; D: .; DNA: TGTGCCAGCAGCTCAGCGGGCACCGCCAACACTGAAGCTTTCTTT; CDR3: CASSSAGTANTEAFF